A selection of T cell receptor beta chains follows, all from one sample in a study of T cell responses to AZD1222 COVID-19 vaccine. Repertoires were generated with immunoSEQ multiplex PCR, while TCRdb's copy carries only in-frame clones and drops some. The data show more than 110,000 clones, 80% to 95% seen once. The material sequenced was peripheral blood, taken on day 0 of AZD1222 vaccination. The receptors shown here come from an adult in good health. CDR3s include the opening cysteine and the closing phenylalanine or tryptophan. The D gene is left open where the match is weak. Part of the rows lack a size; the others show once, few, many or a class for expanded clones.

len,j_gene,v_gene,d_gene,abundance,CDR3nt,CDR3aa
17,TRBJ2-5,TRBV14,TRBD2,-,TGTGCCAGCAGCCGTACCGGGACTAGCCGGGGTAGGGAGACCCAGTACTTC,CASSRTGTSRGRETQYF
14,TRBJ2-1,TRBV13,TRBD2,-,TGTGCCAGCAGCACCAACCTAGCGGGAGTCGAGCAGTTCTTC,CASSTNLAGVEQFF
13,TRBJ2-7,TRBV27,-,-,TGTGCCAGCAGTTTTGGGGGGGCCAACGAGCAGTACTTC,CASSFGGANEQYF
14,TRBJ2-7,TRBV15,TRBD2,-,TGTGCCACCAGCAGTTTCGGCGGGAGCGACGAGCAGTACTTC,CATSSFGGSDEQYF
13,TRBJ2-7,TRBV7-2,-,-,TGTGCCAGCAGCTTCGACAGATCCTACGAGCAGTACTTC,CASSFDRSYEQYF
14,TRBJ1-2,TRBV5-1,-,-,TGCGCCAGCAGCCAGATCCGGGCAGGGTATGGCTACACCTTC,CASSQIRAGYGYTF
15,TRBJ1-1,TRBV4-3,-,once,TGCGCCAGCAGCCAAGGGTCGGGGTTGAGCACTGAAGCTTTCTTT,CASSQGSGLSTEAFF
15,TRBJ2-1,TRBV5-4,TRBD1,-,TGTGCCAGCAGCTTTGGGGGACAGGGGGGCAATGAGCAGTTCTTC,CASSFGGQGGNEQFF
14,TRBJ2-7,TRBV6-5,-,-,TGTGCCAGCAGTTACGGGCAGAACTTCTACGAGCAGTACTTC,CASSYGQNFYEQYF
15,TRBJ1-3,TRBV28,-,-,TGTGCCAGCAGACCTCAGGGGTACTCTGGAAACACCATATATTTT,CASRPQGYSGNTIYF
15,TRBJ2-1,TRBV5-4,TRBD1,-,TGTGCCAGCAGCCACCGGGACAGGCCATACAATGAGCAGTTCTTC,CASSHRDRPYNEQFF
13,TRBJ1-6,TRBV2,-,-,TGTGCCAGCAGTGAGGTCCAGGGTGGACCCCTCCACTTT,CASSEVQGGPLHF
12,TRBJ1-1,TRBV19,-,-,TGTGCCACCAAAGAGAAGAACACTGAAGCTTTCTTT,CATKEKNTEAFF
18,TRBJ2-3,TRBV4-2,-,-,TGTGCCAGCAGCCAAGATGTAGGGGCTCTAGCAAACACAGATACGCAGTATTTT,CASSQDVGALANTDTQYF
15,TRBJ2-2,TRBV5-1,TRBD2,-,TGCGCCAGCAGCTTGGAACTAGCGGATGACGGGGAGCTGTTTTTT,CASSLELADDGELFF
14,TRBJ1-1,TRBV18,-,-,TGTGCCAGCTCACCGCTCGCGGTTGGGACTGAAGCTTTCTTT,CASSPLAVGTEAFF
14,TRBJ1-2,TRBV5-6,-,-,TGTGCCAGCAGCCTTGGGGGTGGAGTTTATGGCTACACCTTC,CASSLGGGVYGYTF
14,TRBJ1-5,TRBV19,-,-,TGTGCCAGTAGGTCATTGTGGAAGGATCAGCCCCAGCATTTT,CASRSLWKDQPQHF
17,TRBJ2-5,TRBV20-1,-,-,TGCAGTGCTAGTGGGGGGTCTCAGGTAGCATACCAAGAGACCCAGTACTTC,CSASGGSQVAYQETQYF
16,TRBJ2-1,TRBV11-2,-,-,TGTGCCAGCAGCAAAGACACAACTAACTCCTACAATGAGCAGTTCTTC,CASSKDTTNSYNEQFF
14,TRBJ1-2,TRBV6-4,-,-,TGTGCCAGCAGTGACTCGATGGGCAGGGCTGGCTACACCTTC,CASSDSMGRAGYTF
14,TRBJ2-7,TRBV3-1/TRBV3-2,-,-,TGTGCCAGCAGCCAAGATCAGACAGGTTCGGAGCAGTACTTC,CASSQDQTGSEQYF
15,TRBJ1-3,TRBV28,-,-,TGTGCCAGCCTAAGACAGCTAATCTCTGGAAACACCATATATTTT,CASLRQLISGNTIYF
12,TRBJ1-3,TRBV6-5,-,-,TGTGCCAGCGTCTTAGCTGGAAACACCATATATTTT,CASVLAGNTIYF
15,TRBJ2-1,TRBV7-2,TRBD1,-,TGTGCCAGCAGCTCACCGGGACAGGGGTCACGTGAGCAGTTCTTC,CASSSPGQGSREQFF
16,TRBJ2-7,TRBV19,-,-,TGTGCCAGTAGTAAGGCTCACATCGGACAAGGGGACGAGCAGTACTTC,CASSKAHIGQGDEQYF
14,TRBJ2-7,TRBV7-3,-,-,TGTGCCAGCAGCCTGGGAGTCCTGGGCTACGAGCAGTACTTC,CASSLGVLGYEQYF
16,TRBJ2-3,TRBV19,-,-,TGTGCCAGTAGTATAAGGTTAGGGGGTAGCACAGATACGCAGTATTTT,CASSIRLGGSTDTQYF
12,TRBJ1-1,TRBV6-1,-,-,TGTGCCAGCAGTGATGGCCCGGTTGAAGCTTTCTTT,CASSDGPVEAFF
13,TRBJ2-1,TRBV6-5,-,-,TGTGCCAGCATCCCTCCCGGAGGCAATGAGCAGTTCTTC,CASIPPGGNEQFF
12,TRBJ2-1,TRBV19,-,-,TGTGCCAGTAGTATCCGGGGAGGAGAGCAGTTCTTC,CASSIRGGEQFF
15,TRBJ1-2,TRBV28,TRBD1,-,TGTGCCAGCAGTTTGTACGGGACAGGGGCCAAGGGCTACACCTTC,CASSLYGTGAKGYTF
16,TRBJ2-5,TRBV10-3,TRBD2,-,TGTGCCATCAGTGAGGGGGTAGCGGGATTACAAGAGACCCAGTACTTC,CAISEGVAGLQETQYF
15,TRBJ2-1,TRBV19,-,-,TGTGCCAGTTCCACTATAGCAGCCCCCTACAATGAGCAGTTCTTC,CASSTIAAPYNEQFF
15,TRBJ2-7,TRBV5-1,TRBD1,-,TGCGCCAGCAGCCCGGACAGGGGCGACCTACGGGAGCAGTACTTC,CASSPDRGDLREQYF
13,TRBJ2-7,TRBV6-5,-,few,TGTGCCAGCAGTTCCCCAGCGGTGGCCGAGCAGTACTTC,CASSSPAVAEQYF
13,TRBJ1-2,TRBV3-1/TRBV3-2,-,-,TGTGCCAGCAGCCAAGTTCAGGGGCGCGGCTACACCTTC,CASSQVQGRGYTF
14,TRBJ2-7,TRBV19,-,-,TGTGCCAGTAGTATTTTAGGAGTCGAGGGAGAGCAGTACTTC,CASSILGVEGEQYF
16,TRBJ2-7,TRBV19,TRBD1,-,TGTGCCAGTAGTATGGGGACAGGGGGGTTGTCTGGCGAGCAGTACTTC,CASSMGTGGLSGEQYF
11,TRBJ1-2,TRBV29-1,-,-,TGCAGCGCTGGGACCGACTATGGCTACACCTTC,CSAGTDYGYTF
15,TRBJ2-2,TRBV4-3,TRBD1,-,TGCGCCAGCAGCCCGGGGACAGGGGGCACCGGGGAGCTGTTTTTT,CASSPGTGGTGELFF
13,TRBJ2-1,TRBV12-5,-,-,TGTGCTAGTGGTTTGCCCCCCGGCCAAGAGGGGTTCTTC,CASGLPPGQEGFF
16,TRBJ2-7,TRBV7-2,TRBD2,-,TGTGCCAGCAGCTTAGAACCGGGGACTAGATCCGCCGAGCAGTACTTC,CASSLEPGTRSAEQYF
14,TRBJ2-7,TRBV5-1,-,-,TGCGCCAGCAGCCTCCCCTACCAATCCTACGAGCAGTACTTC,CASSLPYQSYEQYF
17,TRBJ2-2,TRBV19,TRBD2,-,TGTGCCAGTATTTCCCAGAGACTAGCGGGAAACACCGGGGAGCTGTTTTTT,CASISQRLAGNTGELFF
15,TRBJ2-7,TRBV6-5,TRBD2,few,TGTGCCAGCAGTCCTATCCGGGGAGGGCCGGTCGAGCAGTACTTC,CASSPIRGGPVEQYF
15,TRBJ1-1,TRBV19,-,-,TGTGCCAGTAGCAAGAGACAGGTGATAGTCTCTGAAGCTTTCTTT,CASSKRQVIVSEAFF
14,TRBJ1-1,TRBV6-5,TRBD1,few,TGTGCCAGCAGGCTCGACAGGGCAGTAACTGAAGCTTTCTTT,CASRLDRAVTEAFF
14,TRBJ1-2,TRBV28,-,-,TGTGCCAGCATGGTCCCCGGGGGCTTAAGGGGCTACACCTTC,CASMVPGGLRGYTF